Listed below are T cell receptor beta chains from one sample, sequenced in a study of T cells after yellow fever vaccination. TCRdb used MiXCR to reprocess the 5' RACE reads, holding one entry per CDR3 protein. The profile shows hundreds of thousands of distinct CDR3 sequences, roughly 6.2% of them singletons. The input for sequencing was PBMCs, taken 5 days after the yellow fever booster vaccination. The receptors originated from a man aged 25-40 years who received the YFV17D yellow fever vaccine. CDR3s include the opening cysteine and the closing phenylalanine or tryptophan. A D gene is named only where the DNA matches it firmly. Clone size is shown for a subset of rows, as once, few, many or a class of expanded clone.

abundance	j_gene	v_gene	d_gene	CDR3nt	CDR3aa
few	TRBJ2-1	TRBV7-9	.	TGTGCCAGCAGCTTCGGCGACCCGATCAATGAGCAGTTCTTC	CASSFGDPINEQFF
many	TRBJ1-1	TRBV20-1	TRBD1	TGCAGTGCCACCGGACAGGAGATCAACACTGAAGCTTTCTTT	CSATGQEINTEAFF
many	TRBJ2-5	TRBV20-1	TRBD2	TGCAGTGCTATGGGCGCACTAGCGGTGATAGACGGGCAAGAGACCCAGTACTTC	CSAMGALAVIDGQETQYF
many	TRBJ2-7	TRBV20-1	TRBD2	TGCAGTGCTAGTAACCGGGAGGGCCGTTACTACGAGCAGTACTTC	CSASNREGRYYEQYF
many	TRBJ2-3	TRBV6-5	TRBD2	TGTGCCAGCAGTTACTCGGGAACTAGCGGGAGCTCGGCGCAGTATTTT	CASSYSGTSGSSAQYF
many	TRBJ2-7	TRBV7-8	.	TGTGCCAGCAGCTCCTCAGAGGCCCGAAGAAGTTACGAGCAGTACTTC	CASSSSEARRSYEQYF
many	TRBJ2-7	TRBV29-1	.	TGCAGCGTTGGGGGTCTAGCCTACGAGCAGTACTTC	CSVGGLAYEQYF
few	TRBJ2-1	TRBV7-6	.	TGTGCCAGCAGCCGCGCAAGGGCGCAAAGCTCCTACAATGAGCAGTTCTTC	CASSRARAQSSYNEQFF
many	TRBJ2-7	TRBV25-1	.	TGTGCCAGCAGGGGCTACGAGCAGTACTTC	CASRGYEQYF
many	TRBJ2-1	TRBV7-2	TRBD2	TGTGCCAGCAGCTTCGCTCGAATGGTAGCGGGAGAACGCAATGAGCAGTTCTTC	CASSFARMVAGERNEQFF
few	TRBJ2-6	TRBV6-1	.	TGTGCCACCCGGGGGATGGGTGTGTGGGGGGCCAACGTCCTGACTTTC	CATRGMGVWGANVLTF
.	TRBJ2-2	TRBV5-4	TRBD2	TGTGCCAGCAGCCACGCTAGCGGGCACACCGGGGAGCTGTTTTTT	CASSHASGHTGELFF
few	TRBJ2-1	TRBV15	.	TGTGCCACCAGCAGAGATCCGGACCACAATGAGCAGTTCTTC	CATSRDPDHNEQFF
few	TRBJ2-5	TRBV28	.	TGTGCCAGCAGTTTTGGTTCCGTTAACCAGTACTTC	CASSFGSVNQYF
few	TRBJ2-1	TRBV7-9	.	TGTGCCAGCAGCCAGGACGTTTCTTACAATGAGCAGTTCTTC	CASSQDVSYNEQFF
few	TRBJ2-7	TRBV20-1	TRBD2	TGCAGTGCTCCCCTAGCGGGAGTGGGCGAGCAGTACTTC	CSAPLAGVGEQYF
many	TRBJ2-7	TRBV7-8	.	TGTGCCAGCAGCCCCCAGGGTCTGGTCCACGAGCAGTACTTC	CASSPQGLVHEQYF
many	TRBJ2-3	TRBV21-1	.	TGTGCCAGCAGCAGAGACAGGCATTGGGAAGATACGCAGTATTTT	CASSRDRHWEDTQYF
many	TRBJ2-2	TRBV5-1	.	TGCGCCAGCAGCCGGGAGCTTCTGACCGGGGAGCTGTTTTTT	CASSRELLTGELFF
.	TRBJ2-3	TRBV29-1	TRBD2	TGCAGCTCCCTAGCGGGGATAGATACGCAGTATTTT	CSSLAGIDTQYF
many	TRBJ2-4	TRBV13	.	TGTGCCAGCAGCCGAACCAAAAACATTCAGTACTTC	CASSRTKNIQYF
many	TRBJ2-7	TRBV28	.	TGTGCCAGCAGTTTATGGGGCCAGGGTTTCTCCTACGAGCAGTACTTC	CASSLWGQGFSYEQYF
.	TRBJ1-4	TRBV7-2	.	TGTGCCAGCAGTCCAACGGCCGGGGCTCCTAATGAAAAACTGTTTTTT	CASSPTAGAPNEKLFF
few	TRBJ2-5	TRBV28	TRBD2	TGTGCCAGCAGACGTCTAGCGGGGGGACAAGAGACCCAGTACTTC	CASRRLAGGQETQYF
many	TRBJ1-1	TRBV20-1	.	TGCAGTGCTAGCATTCCGGGGAACACTGAAGCTTTCTTT	CSASIPGNTEAFF
many	TRBJ2-4	TRBV5-4	TRBD2	TGTGCCAGCAGCTTACGATGGACTAGCGGGAGGAGGGTGGCCAAAAACATTCAGTACTTC	CASSLRWTSGRRVAKNIQYF
few	TRBJ2-2	TRBV7-2	.	TGTGCCAGCAGCTTAGGCGTGATGGGTAACACCGGGGAGCTGTTTTTT	CASSLGVMGNTGELFF
.	TRBJ2-1	TRBV29-1	TRBD2	TGCAGCGGGGGACTAGCGAAACACAATGAGCAGTTCTTC	CSGGLAKHNEQFF
many	TRBJ2-7	TRBV4-3	TRBD2	TGCGCCAGCAGCCAAGTTCCCGGGACTAGCGGGGACACCTACGAGCAGTACTTC	CASSQVPGTSGDTYEQYF
many	TRBJ1-5	TRBV6-5	.	TGTGCCAGCAGTTACTCGAACATCAGGTCCGATAGCAATCAGCCCCAGCATTTT	CASSYSNIRSDSNQPQHF
few	TRBJ1-6	TRBV11-2	.	TGTGCCAGCAGCTTAGAAACTAGGTCTTCACCCCTCCACTTT	CASSLETRSSPLHF
.	TRBJ2-5	TRBV18	.	TGTGCCAGCTCACCACCTTCGGCCCCGGAGACCCAGTACTTC	CASSPPSAPETQYF
few	TRBJ2-7	TRBV5-1	TRBD2	TGCGCCAGCAGCTTGGCTGGGGGAGGGATAGCGTACGAGCAGTACTTC	CASSLAGGGIAYEQYF
few	TRBJ2-1	TRBV20-1	TRBD2	TGCAGTGCTAGGGGGGGGGACGGGGCGAACAATGAGCAGTTCTTC	CSARGGDGANNEQFF
.	TRBJ2-7	TRBV27	TRBD1	TGTGCCAGCAGTCCGTACAGGGGCCAGCCCTACGAGCAGTACTTC	CASSPYRGQPYEQYF
.	TRBJ2-3	TRBV7-2	TRBD2	TGTGCCAGCAGCATTGGACTAGCGGCATTCACAGATACGCAGTATTTT	CASSIGLAAFTDTQYF
few	TRBJ2-1	TRBV10-2	TRBD2	TGCGCCAGCAGTGAACACGGACTAGCGGACAATGAGCAGTTCTTC	CASSEHGLADNEQFF
.	TRBJ1-1	TRBV7-2	TRBD1	TGTGCCAGCAGCTTAGGTACAGGGGGACATACTGAAGCTTTCTTT	CASSLGTGGHTEAFF
few	TRBJ2-5	TRBV30	.	TGTGCCTGGAGTGTTAGAGTGTACCAAGAGACCCAGTACTTC	CAWSVRVYQETQYF
many	TRBJ2-1	TRBV7-2	.	TGTGCCGGAGGAAGTGGGAGTGATGAGCAGTTCTTC	CAGGSGSDEQFF
.	TRBJ1-6	TRBV7-2	.	TGTGCCAGCAGCCTTCATCCTTCACAGAATTCACCCCTCCACTTT	CASSLHPSQNSPLHF
few	TRBJ2-2	TRBV10-3	.	TGTGCCATCAAAGGGACAACGAACACCGGGGAGCTGTTTTTT	CAIKGTTNTGELFF
few	TRBJ2-7	TRBV14	TRBD1	TGTGCCAGCAGCCAAGAAGGCTATACCGGGACAGAGTACTACGAGCAGTACTTC	CASSQEGYTGTEYYEQYF
few	TRBJ2-5	TRBV7-9	TRBD2	TGTGCCAGCAGCTCGGAACTAGCGGGGGATATGGAGACCCAGTACTTC	CASSSELAGDMETQYF
many	TRBJ2-7	TRBV10-3	TRBD1	TGTGCCATCAGCAGGACAGGGGATGAGCAGTACTTC	CAISRTGDEQYF
.	TRBJ2-1	TRBV6-2/TRBV6-3	.	TGTGCCAGCGGAATGTCTCACGAGCAGTTCTTC	CASGMSHEQFF
many	TRBJ2-3	TRBV3-1	TRBD2	TGTGCCAGCAGCCGGTGGGCTAGCGGGAAGGATACGCAGTATTTT	CASSRWASGKDTQYF
.	TRBJ2-1	TRBV27	TRBD2	TGTGCCAGCAGATGGGGAACTAGCGGATTCTACAATGAGCAGTTCTTC	CASRWGTSGFYNEQFF
.	TRBJ1-2	TRBV12-3/TRBV12-4	.	TGTGCCAGCAGTTTGAACAATTATGGCTACACCTTC	CASSLNNYGYTF
many	TRBJ1-1	TRBV7-2	.	TGTGCCAGCAGCTTCACTCCGGGACATAAACGGACTGAAGCTTTCTTT	CASSFTPGHKRTEAFF
many	TRBJ1-4	TRBV29-1	.	TGCAGCGCCATGGCCGGGGCAGGTGAAAAACTGTTTTTT	CSAMAGAGEKLFF
.	TRBJ2-2	TRBV6-2/TRBV6-3	.	TGTGCCAGCAGTATAAACACCGGGGAGCTGTTTTTT	CASSINTGELFF
many	TRBJ2-7	TRBV21-1	.	TGTGCCAGCAGAATAGGTCTAGCGGGAATGAGGATCACCTACGAGCAGTACTTC	CASRIGLAGMRITYEQYF
many	TRBJ2-7	TRBV7-8	TRBD2	TGTGCCAGCAGCCCGAGTTTGCGGGAGGGAGGGGCCTACGAGCAGTACTTC	CASSPSLREGGAYEQYF
few	TRBJ2-7	TRBV27	.	TGTGCCCGGCAGATATTACCTGACACTTCCTACGAGCAGTACTTC	CARQILPDTSYEQYF